This record looks at one T cell receptor beta chain sequence and its context. The antigen is not known. This CDR3 contains 16 residues. V was cut by 4 bases and J by 0 bases, with 15 bases left in between. Germline V CDR1 and CDR2: SNHLY, FYNNEI. Separate cDNA molecules each had unique molecular identifiers attached to them. Each CDR3 protein gets one entry after TCRdb re-called the 5' RACE reads with MiXCR. The sample has about 56,000 distinct CDR3 sequences; 8% to 11% are singletons. The data originate from a study of early T cells in non-severe SARS-CoV-2 infection. Study-level points and caveats: Clonotype matching in VDJdb favored anti-spike CD8 responses and did not capture private and CD4 specificities.

Material: whole blood. This sequence was found in an adult who was a healthcare worker with PCR-confirmed SARS-CoV-2 infection or an uninfected control (not recorded which). V and J are TRBV2 and TRBJ1-2; D is undetermined. The CDR3 DNA reads as TGTGCCAGCAGTGCAGCACCCGGAGCCTCTAACTATGGCTACACCTTC. Residues: CASSAAPGASNYGYTF.